The 27 T cell receptor beta chains below all came from one sample that was sequenced in a study of OX40 agonist ivuxolimab in advanced cancers. Produced via immunoSEQ multiplex PCR; TCRdb's table is partial and in-frame only. The profile covers 45,000 to 60,000 clones, with more than 70% appearing a single time and 7.8% taken by the ten largest. Sequencing used CD4+ or CD8+ T cells sorted from blood, obtained in a trial of the OX40 agonist ivuxolimab. The receptors here all came from an adult with an advanced solid tumor such as melanoma, head and neck, liver or kidney cancer.

The chain joins TRBV5-1 to TRBJ2-3; maybe TRBD2 (6 bases). Trimming stripped 2 bases from V and 2 bases from J, with 15 bases between. The CDR3 is made up of 16 amino acids. In germline, CDR1 is SGHRS, CDR2 YFSETQ. CDR3 DNA sequence: TGCGCCAGCAGCTTAGAGCGGGTTCAGGTCACAGATACGCAGTATTTT. Protein sequence: CASSLERVQVTDTQYF.

The chain uses TRBV11-2 and TRBJ2-7, with D possibly matching TRBD2 (6 bases). The CDR3 has 13 amino acids. Germline loops: CDR1 SGHAT, CDR2 FQNNGV. The V end was cut by 3 bases, the J end by 6 bases, with 12 bases between. CDR3 in DNA: TGTGCCAGCAGCTTTCCGACTAGTGGCGAGCAGTACTTC. It specifies CASSFPTSGEQYF.

The V and J genes are TRBV19 and TRBJ2-5, with D possibly matching TRBD2 (6 bases). V shed 1 base and J shed 2 bases, with 8 bases lying between them. This CDR3 comprises 14 residues. CDR1 and CDR2 (germline): LNHDA, SQIVND (reference sequence). In DNA, the CDR3 is TGTGCCAGTAGTATAGGGCGGGATCAAGAGACCCAGTACTTC. It specifies CASSIGRDQETQYF.

CDR3 protein: CASSLAGGLDYGYTF. The CDR3 coding sequence is TGCGCCAGCAGCTTGGCGGGAGGCCTTGACTATGGCTACACCTTC. This chain links TRBV5-1 with TRBJ1-2; no firm D call. The V end was cut by 0 bases, the J end by 3 bases, with 12 bases between. Germline V gene data show CDR1 as SGHRS and CDR2 as YFSETQ. The CDR3 is 15 amino acids.

This clone was detected a few times. The chain has TRBV7-3 and TRBJ1-1; D is possibly TRBD1 (5 bases). The V gene's germline CDR1 is SGHTA and CDR2 FQGTGA. V lost 5 bases and J 1 base, leaving 8 bases between the germline ends. CDR3 size: 13 residues. The CDR3 reads CASSNQGNTEAFF. The CDR3 nucleotides read TGTGCCAGCAGCAATCAGGGGAACACTGAAGCTTTCTTT.

The chain joins TRBV7-6 to TRBJ2-7, with D unresolved. CDR1 and CDR2 (germline): SGHVS, FNYEAQ. The ends were cut back, 5 bases at V and 0 bases at J, with 5 bases in the middle. The CDR3 is 12 residues long. CDR3 in amino acids: CASSLSSYEQYF. The CDR3 DNA sequence: TGTGCCAGCAGCCTTAGCTCCTACGAGCAGTACTTC.

This chain links TRBV7-9 with TRBJ2-6; D gene unclear. The germline gives CDR1 SEHNR, CDR2 FQNEAQ (reference sequence). The CDR3 loop spans 15 amino acids. The V gene lost 0 bases and the J gene lost 0 bases, with 3 bases spanning the gap. CDR3 region: CASSLAFSGANVLTF. In nucleotides, the CDR3 is TGTGCCAGCAGCTTAGCTTTCTCTGGGGCCAACGTCCTGACTTTC.

The V and J genes are TRBV7-3 and TRBJ2-1, with D unresolved. Trimming took 2 bases from V and 6 from J, leaving 11 bases between them. The CDR3 has 14 residues. Per the germline V gene, CDR1 is SGHTA and CDR2 is FQGTGA. CDR3 amino acids: CASSLLGHLNEQFF. The CDR3 nucleotides read TGTGCCAGCAGCTTATTAGGCCACCTCAATGAGCAGTTCTTC.

The V gene is TRBV10-3, the J gene TRBJ2-7; TRBD2 might be the D (6 bases). Germline V CDR1 and CDR2: ENHRY, SYGVKD. V dropped 2 bases and J dropped 2 bases, with 10 bases sitting between them. CDR3 size: 14 residues. The CDR3 nucleotides read TGTGCCATCAGTGAGCGGGCGGGACCCTACGAGCAGTACTTC. Protein product: CAISERAGPYEQYF.

The chain is built from TRBV28 and TRBJ2-5, with 8 bases identical to TRBD1. The CDR3 runs 14 residues. CDR1 and CDR2 from the germline V gene are MDHEN and SYDVKM. The trim removed 5 bases at V and 2 bases at J, leaving 4 bases unmatched. The CDR3 spells CASSAQGVQETQYF. The CDR3, as DNA: TGTGCCAGCAGTGCACAGGGGGTACAAGAGACCCAGTACTTC.

This chain links TRBV5-5 with TRBJ2-7; TRBD2 agrees at 9 bases. The V gene end was trimmed by 4 bases and the J gene end by 3 bases; junction bases not matched to a gene: 11. The CDR3 length is 16 residues. Looked up from germline, CDR1 is SGHKS and CDR2 is YYEKEE (reference sequence). CDR3 coding DNA: TGTGCCAGCAGCAGACCAGGAGTAGCGGGGGTCTACGAGCAGTACTTC. Its translation: CASSRPGVAGVYEQYF.

The chain's CDR3 is CASSGWDAPRGSPYEQYF. CDR3 sequence (DNA): TGTGCCAGCAGCGGATGGGACGCTCCCCGCGGGAGCCCCTACGAGCAGTACTTC. The chain couples TRBV21-1 to TRBJ2-7; the D call in the table, TRBD2, was not verified against the DNA. TRBV21-1 has pseudogene status. The CDR3 is made up of 18 amino acids.

The CDR3 nucleotides read TGTGCCAGCAGCTTCCAAGCGGGCTGGACAGATACGCAGTATTTT. This codes for CASSFQAGWTDTQYF. The chain carries TRBV7-3 and TRBJ2-3; tentatively, D is TRBD2 (6 bases). V lost 3 bases to trimming and J lost 3 bases, with 13 bases between them. Per the germline V gene, CDR1 is SGHTA and CDR2 is FQGTGA. This CDR3 comprises 15 residues.

V gene TRBV5-4 combines with J gene TRBJ1-6, with a tentative D call TRBD1 (5 bases). Germline V CDR1 and CDR2: SGHNT, YYREEE (reference sequence). Trimming took off 0 bases at V and 14 bases at J, with 12 bases between the two ends. The CDR3 has 13 amino acids. Written as DNA, the CDR3 is TGTGCCAGCAGCTTGGAGGTCAAGGGGACCCTCCACTTT. Protein: CASSLEVKGTLHF. The whole variable domain, remainder taken from reference TRBV5-4 and TRBJ1-6, is ETGVTQSPTHLIKTRGQQVTLRCSSQSGHNTVSWYQQALGQGPQFIFQYYREEENGRGNFPPRFSGLQFPNYSSELNVNALELDDSALYLCASSLEVKGTLHFGNGTRLTVT.

This clone was detected only once. The chain combines TRBV21-1 with TRBJ2-7; the table assigns TRBD2, which was not confirmed against the DNA. TRBV21-1 is designated a pseudogene. CDR3 size: 15 residues. The CDR3: CASSKAAQDGESWYF. The CDR3 DNA is TGTGCCAGCAGCAAAGCCGCCCAGGACGGGGAAAGTTGGTACTTC.

The chain recombines TRBV5-1 with TRBJ2-3; D is uncertain. V lost 4 bases and J lost 0, with 9 bases in between. CDR1 SGHRS and CDR2 YFSETQ come from the germline V gene. The CDR3 spans 14 residues. The CDR3 reads CASSRDSSTDTQYF. In DNA form, the CDR3 reads TGCGCCAGCAGCAGGGATTCTAGCACAGATACGCAGTATTTT. Using reference TRBV5-1 and TRBJ2-3 for the parts outside the CDR3, the full variable domain is KAGVTQTPRYLIKTRGQQVTLSCSPISGHRSVSWYQQTPGQGLQFLFEYFSETQRNKGNFPGRFSGRQFSNSRSEMNVSTLELGDSALYLCASSRDSSTDTQYFGPGTRLTVL.

The rearrangement joins TRBV27 to TRBJ1-2; the D gene is possibly TRBD1 (6 bases). CDR1 and CDR2 from the germline V gene are MNHEY and SMNVEV (reference sequence). V lost 3 bases and J 1 base, leaving 12 bases between the germline ends. This CDR3 contains 15 residues. The CDR3 protein is CASSFLGTNNYGYTF. CDR3 DNA: TGTGCCAGCAGTTTTTTGGGGACAAATAACTATGGCTACACCTTC.

The chain combines TRBV28 with TRBJ1-5; the match to TRBD1 covers 7 bases. J gave up 3 bases and V 6 bases, and 2 bases lay outside the gene matches. Germline V CDR1 and CDR2: MDHEN, SYDVKM. The CDR3 has 13 residues. The CDR3 DNA reads TGTGCCAGCAGGACAGGGCCCAATCAGCCCCAGCATTTT. Amino acid sequence: CASRTGPNQPQHF.

This rearrangement joins TRBV2 to TRBJ2-1; 8 bases align to TRBD2. Losses at the gene ends were 8 bases for V and 7 bases for J; bases not matched to a gene: 10. CDR1 SNHLY and CDR2 FYNNEI come from the germline V gene. This CDR3 is 14 amino acids long. The CDR3 DNA follows: TGTGCCAGCCGTGGGTTAGCGGGACCGAATGAGCAGTTCTTC. Translated: CASRGLAGPNEQFF.

V usage is TRBV11-2 and J usage is TRBJ2-7; D gene ambiguous. The germline CDR1 and CDR2 sequences are SGHAT and FQNNGV. There are 15 residues in the CDR3. Trimming stripped 5 bases from V and 0 bases from J, with 14 bases between. Written as DNA, the CDR3 is TGTGCCAGCAGCCCGTCACCCGGCGGCTCCTACGAGCAGTACTTC. It encodes CASSPSPGGSYEQYF.

This clone was recorded a few times. J is TRBJ2-1 and V is TRBV4-2; 12 nucleotides line up with TRBD2. Germline-derived CDR1 and CDR2 are LGHNA and YNFKEQ. Germline trimming cut 4 bases from V and 5 bases from J; bases unmatched to any gene: 9. This CDR3 comprises 17 residues. Written as DNA, the CDR3 is TGTGCCAGCAGCCCATACGAGACTAGCGGGAGAAACAATGAGCAGTTCTTC. It specifies CASSPYETSGRNNEQFF.

The V call is TRBV6-5, the J call TRBJ2-5, with a weak D call TRBD1 (6 bases). The CDR3 contains 15 residues. The germline V gene has CDR1 MNHEY and CDR2 SVGAGI. The V gene lost 0 bases and the J gene lost 4 bases, with 12 bases spanning the gap. The CDR3 nucleotides are TGTGCCAGCAGTTACTCGCGGCGACAGGCAGAGACCCAGTACTTC. Encoded protein: CASSYSRRQAETQYF.

J is TRBJ1-5 and V is TRBV2; D gene unclear. This CDR3 contains 14 residues. Trimming removed 3 bases from V and 1 base from J, with 7 bases in between. Germline values: CDR1 SNHLY, CDR2 FYNNEI. The DNA of the CDR3 is TGTGCCAGCAGTGACCGGGGAAGCAATCAGCCCCAGCATTTT. Its translation: CASSDRGSNQPQHF.

The CDR3 loop reads CASSLWLQETQYF. The CDR3 region has the DNA TGTGCCAGCAGTTTATGGCTCCAAGAGACCCAGTACTTC. The genes are TRBV28 and TRBJ2-5, with D unclear. This CDR3 has 13 amino acids. Germline V gene data show CDR1 as MDHEN and CDR2 as SYDVKM. V gave up 0 bases and J gave up 1 base, with 3 bases separating them.

The chain uses TRBV4-1 and TRBJ2-5; 7 bases line up with TRBD2. CDR1 and CDR2 (germline): MGHRA, YSYEKL. After removal of 2 bases from V and 4 bases from J, the junction contained 13 bases not matched to a gene. This CDR3 has 17 amino acids. Here the CDR3 reads CASSQLGLGGVRETQYF. The CDR3 DNA reads TGCGCCAGCAGCCAACTAGGACTAGGAGGGGTTCGAGAGACCCAGTACTTC.

The chain couples TRBV6-5 to TRBJ1-5, with D possibly being TRBD1 (6 bases). This CDR3 has 14 amino acids. CDR1 is MNHEY, CDR2 SVGAGI, per germline. V lost 2 bases and J 4 bases, leaving 9 bases between the germline ends. The CDR3 DNA reads TGTGCCAGCAGTTACGGCAGGGGAAATCAGCCCCAGCATTTT. This gives the protein CASSYGRGNQPQHF.

The chain combines TRBV7-9 with TRBJ2-3; D may be TRBD1 (5 bases). Germline lookup yields CDR1 SEHNR and CDR2 FQNEAQ (reference sequence). Deletions cut 5 bases from V and 5 bases from J, with 14 bases between. This CDR3 is 14 amino acids long. The CDR3 bases are TGTGCCAGCAGCCTCGGACAAGGCAGAGATACGCAGTATTTT. This gives the protein CASSLGQGRDTQYF.